This note documents a single T cell receptor beta chain sequence. What it binds is unknown. The table came from immunoSEQ multiplex PCR; TCRdb's copy has only in-frame clones and leaves some out. The sample records approximately 66,000 clones, 84% being singletons. The sample is drawn from a study of a mutant IDH1 vaccine in newly diagnosed glioma. On the study more broadly: The treated population exhibited a male proportion of around 62%, a female proportion of 37.5%, and a mean age of about 40 years. Before enrollment, patients got radiotherapy alone, temozolomide alone, or mostly the combination. V12 fell at week 35 and V13, the study end, at week 47.

The time point: week 35, safety follow-up. Alongside topical imiquimod, each dose of vaccine comprised 300 ug of mutant IDH1 20-mer peptide. The clonotype originates from a young man with glioma. Material: PBMCs, obtained from a glioma patient whose treatment included an IDH1 peptide vaccine.

The CDR3 DNA is TGTGCCAGCAGCTTAGCAAAATCGGGGGCCCAAGGCAATCAGCCCCAGCATTTT. Protein: CASSLAKSGAQGNQPQHF. The chain combines TRBV7-9 with TRBJ1-5, with a possible D match to TRBD1 (6 bases). Trimming pared 0 bases from V and 2 bases from J, leaving 17 bases between. CDR1 and CDR2 from the germline V gene are SEHNR and FQNEAQ (reference sequence). CDR3 size: 18 residues.